Listed below are T cell receptor beta chains from one sample, sequenced in a study of T cells in Graves' hyperthyroidism and ophthalmopathy. MiXCR was run by TCRdb on the multiplex PCR reads, yielding one entry per CDR3 protein. The sample carries under 40,000 distinct CDR3 sequences, 40% to 65% recorded once. Sequences were obtained from blood. All receptors derive from a man aged 35-49 years with Graves' ophthalmopathy. Both conserved end residues are trimmed from each CDR3.

V gene: TRBV10-3
CDR3 protein: AISDNRGELF

V gene: TRBV10-2
CDR3 protein: ASSQGGPSYEQY

V gene: TRBV4-1
CDR3 protein: ASSQAGGRLAKNIQY

V gene: TRBV11-2
CDR3 protein: ASSSLSLGPESWDEQF

V gene: TRBV7-9
CDR3 protein: VSSLGFGTVSQY

V gene: TRBV11-2
CDR3 protein: ASSRTGNEQY

V gene: TRBV7-8
CDR3 protein: ASRGTGGYEQY

V gene: TRBV28
CDR3 protein: ASRSRRARRSRGNQPQH

V gene: TRBV7-2
CDR3 protein: ASGVGGPNNEQF

V gene: TRBV20-1
CDR3 protein: SGEGWGTQY

V gene: TRBV20-1
CDR3 protein: SATYRGDYEQY

V gene: TRBV5-1
CDR3 protein: ASSPTGLYEQY

V gene: TRBV12-3/TRBV12-4
CDR3 protein: ASSGPLSGSYNEQF

V gene: TRBV20-1
CDR3 protein: SAPDEKLF

V gene: TRBV10-2
CDR3 protein: ASSAYSNQPQH

V gene: TRBV9
CDR3 protein: ASSGSYVYNEKLF

V gene: TRBV5-4
CDR3 protein: ASSFGTESYEQY

V gene: TRBV20-1
CDR3 protein: SARGTESSYEQY

V gene: TRBV7-2
CDR3 protein: ASRPAGVGSPLH

V gene: TRBV10-3
CDR3 protein: AISEDSGTDTQY

V gene: TRBV5-1
CDR3 protein: ASSTDRKQVTQY

V gene: TRBV12-3/TRBV12-4
CDR3 protein: ASSPRTGEGIDQPQH

V gene: TRBV5-6
CDR3 protein: ASSLEPSGEKLF

V gene: TRBV7-9
CDR3 protein: ASSLLRDRGHSPLH

V gene: TRBV6-5
CDR3 protein: ASSYTEGANQETQY

V gene: TRBV28
CDR3 protein: ASRGRMKGDRMNTEAF

V gene: TRBV19
CDR3 protein: ASRGTSGPAGELF

V gene: TRBV7-9
CDR3 protein: ASRILARGLGSSSYNEQF

V gene: TRBV5-4
CDR3 protein: ASSSGTSPDTQY

V gene: TRBV18
CDR3 protein: ASSPETGVGGYT

V gene: TRBV7-9
CDR3 protein: ASSPAGLDYT

V gene: TRBV11-3
CDR3 protein: ASSSGGFWKAQY

V gene: TRBV18
CDR3 protein: ASSPRANEEQF